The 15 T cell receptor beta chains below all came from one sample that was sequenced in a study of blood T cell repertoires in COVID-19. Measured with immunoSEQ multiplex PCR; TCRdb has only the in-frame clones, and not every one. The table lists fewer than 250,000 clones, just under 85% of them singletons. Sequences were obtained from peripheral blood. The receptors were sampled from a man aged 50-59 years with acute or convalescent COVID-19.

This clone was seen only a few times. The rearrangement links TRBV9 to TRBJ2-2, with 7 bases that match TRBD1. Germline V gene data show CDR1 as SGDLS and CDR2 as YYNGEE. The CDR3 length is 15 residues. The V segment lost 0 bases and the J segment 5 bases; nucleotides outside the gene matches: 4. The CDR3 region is CASSVGQGRTGELFF. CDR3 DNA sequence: TGTGCCAGCAGCGTAGGACAGGGCAGAACCGGGGAGCTGTTTTTT. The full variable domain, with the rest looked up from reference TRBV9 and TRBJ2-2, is DSGVTQTPKHLITATGQRVTLRCSPRSGDLSVYWYQQSLDQGLQFLIQYYNGEERAKGNILERFSAQQFPDLHSELNLSSLELGDSALYFCASSVGQGRTGELFFGEGSRLTVL.

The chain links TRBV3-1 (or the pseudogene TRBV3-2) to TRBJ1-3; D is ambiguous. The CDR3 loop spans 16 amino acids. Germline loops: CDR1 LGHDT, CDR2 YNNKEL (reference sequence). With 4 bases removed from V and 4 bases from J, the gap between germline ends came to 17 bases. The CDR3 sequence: CASSPTQEARGNTIYF. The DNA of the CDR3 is TGTGCCAGCAGCCCTACCCAGGAGGCGCGCGGAAACACCATATATTTT.

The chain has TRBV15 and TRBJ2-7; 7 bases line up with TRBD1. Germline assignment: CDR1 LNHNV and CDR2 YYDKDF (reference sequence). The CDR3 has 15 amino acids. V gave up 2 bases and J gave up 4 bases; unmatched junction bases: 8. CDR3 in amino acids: CATSRKGDSHYEQYF. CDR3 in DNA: TGTGCCACCAGCAGAAAGGGGGACAGTCATTACGAGCAGTACTTC. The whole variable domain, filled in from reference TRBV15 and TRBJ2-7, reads DAMVIQNPRYQVTQFGKPVTLSCSQTLNHNVMYWYQQKSSQAPKLLFHYYDKDFNNEADTPDNFQSRRPNTSFCFLDIRSPGLGDTAMYLCATSRKGDSHYEQYFGPGTRLTVT.

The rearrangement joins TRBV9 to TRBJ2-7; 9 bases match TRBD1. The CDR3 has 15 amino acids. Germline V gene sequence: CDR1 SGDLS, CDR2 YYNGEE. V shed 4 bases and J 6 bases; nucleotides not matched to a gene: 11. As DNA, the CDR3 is TGTGCCAGCAGCACCTCCCGGGACAGGGCTGTCGAGCAGTACTTC. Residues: CASSTSRDRAVEQYF.

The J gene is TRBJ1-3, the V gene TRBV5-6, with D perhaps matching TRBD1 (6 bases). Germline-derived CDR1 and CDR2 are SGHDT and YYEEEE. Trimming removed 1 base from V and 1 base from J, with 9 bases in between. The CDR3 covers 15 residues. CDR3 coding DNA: TGTGCCAGCAGCTTGAGCAGGGGTTCTGGAAACACCATATATTTT. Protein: CASSLSRGSGNTIYF.

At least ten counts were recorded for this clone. This CDR3 reads CASSFGGGNTIYF. The CDR3 DNA is TGTGCCAGCAGTTTTGGCGGAGGAAACACCATATATTTT. This chain links TRBV12-3 or TRBV12-4 with TRBJ1-3; no definite D call. Trimming left V 3 bases short and J 4 bases short, with 7 bases between. The CDR3 totals 13 residues.

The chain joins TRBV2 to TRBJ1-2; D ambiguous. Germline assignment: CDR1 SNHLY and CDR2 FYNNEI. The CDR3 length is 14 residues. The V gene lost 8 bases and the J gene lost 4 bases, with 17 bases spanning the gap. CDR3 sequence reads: CASRVAPRGYGYTF. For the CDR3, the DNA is TGTGCCAGCCGAGTAGCTCCTCGGGGCTATGGCTACACCTTC.

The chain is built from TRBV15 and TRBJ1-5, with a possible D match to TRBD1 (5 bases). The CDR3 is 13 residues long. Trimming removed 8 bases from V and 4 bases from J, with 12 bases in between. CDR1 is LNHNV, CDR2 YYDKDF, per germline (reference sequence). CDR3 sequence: CATAQGANQPQHF. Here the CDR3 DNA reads TGTGCCACCGCGCAGGGTGCAAATCAGCCCCAGCATTTT.

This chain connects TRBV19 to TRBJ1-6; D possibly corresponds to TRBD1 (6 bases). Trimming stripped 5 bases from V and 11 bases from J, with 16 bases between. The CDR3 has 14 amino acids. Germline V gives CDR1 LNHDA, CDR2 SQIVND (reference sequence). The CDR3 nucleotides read TGTGCCAGTAGTTCGGGGGGGGCTGGCCCACCCCTCCACTTT. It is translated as CASSSGGAGPPLHF.

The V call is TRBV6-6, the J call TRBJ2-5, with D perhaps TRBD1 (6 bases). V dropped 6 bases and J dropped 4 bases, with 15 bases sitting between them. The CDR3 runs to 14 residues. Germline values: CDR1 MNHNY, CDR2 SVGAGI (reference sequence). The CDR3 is CASRLTTGSETQYF. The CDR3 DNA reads TGTGCCAGCAGGCTCACCACAGGGTCAGAGACCCAGTACTTC.

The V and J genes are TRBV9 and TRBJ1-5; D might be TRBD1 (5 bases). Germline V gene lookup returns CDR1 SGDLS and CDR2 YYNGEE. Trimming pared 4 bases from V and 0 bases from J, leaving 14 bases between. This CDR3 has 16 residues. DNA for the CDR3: TGTGCCAGCAGCCCGTCGGGGGAATATAGCAATCAGCCCCAGCATTTT. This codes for CASSPSGEYSNQPQHF.

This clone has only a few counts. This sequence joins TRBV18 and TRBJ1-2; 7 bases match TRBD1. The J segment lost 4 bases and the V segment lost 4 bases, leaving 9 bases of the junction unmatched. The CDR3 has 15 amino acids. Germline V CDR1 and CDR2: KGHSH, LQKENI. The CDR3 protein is CASSQPGQSLYGYTF. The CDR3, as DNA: TGTGCCAGCTCACAACCGGGACAGAGTCTCTATGGCTACACCTTC.

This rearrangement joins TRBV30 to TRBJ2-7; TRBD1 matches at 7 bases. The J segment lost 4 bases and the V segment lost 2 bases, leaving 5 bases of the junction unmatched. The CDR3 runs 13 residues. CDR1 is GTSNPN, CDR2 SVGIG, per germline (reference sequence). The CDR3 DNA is TGTGCCTGGAGTTCGGGACAGATTTACGAGCAGTACTTC. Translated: CAWSSGQIYEQYF. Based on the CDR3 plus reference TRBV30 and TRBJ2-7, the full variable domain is SQTIHQWPATLVQPVGSPLSLECTVEGTSNPNLYWYRQAAGRGLQLLFYSVGIGQISSEVPQNLSASRPQDRQFILSSKKLLLSDSGFYLCAWSSGQIYEQYFGPGTRLTVT.

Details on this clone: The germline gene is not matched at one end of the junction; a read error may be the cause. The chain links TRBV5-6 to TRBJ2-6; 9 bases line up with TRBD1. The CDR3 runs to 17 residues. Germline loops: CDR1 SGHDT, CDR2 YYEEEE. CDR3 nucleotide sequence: TGTGCCAGCAGCCCCGGGACAGGGTTCTCTTGGGCCAACGTCCTGACTTTC. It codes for CASSPGTGFSWANVLTF. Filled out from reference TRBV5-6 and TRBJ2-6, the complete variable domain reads DAGVTQSPTHLIKTRGQQVTLRCSPKSGHDTVSWYQQALGQGPQFIFQYYEEEERQRGNFPDRFSGHQFPNYSSELNVNALLLGDSALYLCASSPGTGFSWANVLTFGAGSRLTVL.

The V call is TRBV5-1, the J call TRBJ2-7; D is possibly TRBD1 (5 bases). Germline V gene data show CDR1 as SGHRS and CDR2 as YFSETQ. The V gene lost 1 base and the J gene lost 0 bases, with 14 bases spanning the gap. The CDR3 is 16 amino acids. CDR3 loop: CASSLNAWGSSYEQYF. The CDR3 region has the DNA TGCGCCAGCAGCTTGAATGCCTGGGGCTCCTCCTACGAGCAGTACTTC.